One and the same sample provided the 9 T cell receptor beta chains below, sequenced in a study of Ad26.COV2.S vaccination and SARS-CoV-2 variants. Method: immunoSEQ multiplex PCR; TCRdb's copy keeps in-frame clones and lacks some. The table shows more than 300,000 clones, with less than 90% occurring only once. Treatment defined: 15 to 20 received Ad26.COV2.S at low or high dose, single or two shots; 5 received placebo; per-sample allocation not given. All samples were drawn on day 63, counting from the first vaccine or placebo injection. This specimen consisted of peripheral blood, obtained in a trial of Ad26.COV2.S vaccine versus placebo. These receptors were obtained from a person aged 18-60 years who received the Ad26.COV2.S COVID-19 vaccine or a placebo.

This sequence joins TRBV28 and TRBJ1-5; 8 nucleotides line up with TRBD1. V gave up 6 bases and J gave up 9 bases; unmatched junction bases: 10. The CDR3 is made up of 14 amino acids. The germline V gene has CDR1 MDHEN and CDR2 SYDVKM. CDR3 residues: CASRETGEVGPQHF. CDR3 nucleotide sequence: TGTGCCAGCAGAGAGACAGGGGAGGTGGGGCCCCAGCATTTT.

The chain has TRBV5-1 and TRBJ1-6; D call uncertain. The CDR3 has 13 amino acids. The V end lost 0 bases, the J end lost 6 bases, and 4 bases lay between the germline ends. From germline, CDR1 is SGHRS and CDR2 YFSETQ. CDR3 in amino acids: CASSLGSNSPLHF. The CDR3 region has the DNA TGCGCCAGCAGCTTGGGAAGTAATTCACCCCTCCACTTT.

CDR3 residues: CASKGVGETQYF. The CDR3 bases are TGTGCCAGCAAGGGGGTAGGGGAGACCCAGTACTTC. The rearrangement uses TRBV10-3 and TRBJ2-5; TRBD1 might be the D (6 bases). CDR1 is ENHRY and CDR2 is SYGVKD in the germline V gene. The CDR3 runs 12 residues. The V and J ends lost 10 bases and 5 bases respectively, with 14 bases between them.

This chain uses TRBV6-2 or TRBV6-3 with TRBJ2-3; D not certain. V dropped 4 bases and J dropped 5 bases, with 7 bases sitting between them. Germline CDR1 MNHEY, CDR2 SVGEGT. This CDR3 contains 12 residues. The CDR3, as DNA: TGTGCCAGCAGTTCCCGGGTAGATACGCAGTATTTT. Translating it yields CASSSRVDTQYF.

This clone was seen more than once but under ten times. V is TRBV28 and J is TRBJ2-7, with no clear D. CDR3 length: 12 residues. V was trimmed by 6 bases and J by 4 bases, leaving 10 bases between them. Germline V lookup: CDR1 MDHEN, CDR2 SYDVKM. CDR3 nucleotide sequence: TGTGCCAGCAGCCTGCGCCTTTACGAGCAGTACTTC. It codes for CASSLRLYEQYF. The full variable domain, its missing parts supplied by reference TRBV28 and TRBJ2-7, is DVKVTQSSRYLVKRTGEKVFLECVQDMDHENMFWYRQDPGLGLRLIYFSYDVKMKEKGDIPEGYSVSREKKERFSLILESASTNQTSMYLCASSLRLYEQYFGPGTRLTVT.

The chain is built from TRBV2 and TRBJ2-3; 8 bases align to TRBD1. This CDR3 comprises 15 residues. V trimming: 4 bases; J trimming: 4 bases; junction bases outside the gene matches: 7. The germline gives CDR1 SNHLY, CDR2 FYNNEI. The chain's CDR3 is CASSGGQERPDTQYF. In DNA form, the CDR3 reads TGTGCCAGCAGTGGGGGACAGGAGAGGCCAGATACGCAGTATTTT. The full variable domain, completed using reference TRBV2 and TRBJ2-3, is EPEVTQTPSHQVTQMGQEVILRCVPISNHLYFYWYRQILGQKVEFLVSFYNNEISEKSEIFDDQFSVERPDGSNFTLKIRSTKLEDSAMYFCASSGGQERPDTQYFGPGTRLTVL.

V and J are TRBV3-1 (or the pseudogene TRBV3-2) and TRBJ1-4; D gene unclear. CDR3 length: 15 amino acids. In germline, CDR1 is LGHDT, CDR2 YNNKEL (reference sequence). V lost 1 base and J 8 bases, leaving 14 bases between the germline ends. CDR3 in amino acids: CASSQGEREMEKLFF. Written as DNA, the CDR3 is TGTGCCAGCAGCCAAGGGGAGCGGGAAATGGAAAAACTGTTTTTT.

Only one count was recorded for this clone. V gene TRBV5-4 combines with J gene TRBJ1-5; D is ambiguous. The CDR3 consists of 13 residues. The germline V gene encodes CDR1 SGHNT and CDR2 YYREEE (reference sequence). V dropped 7 bases and J dropped 3 bases, with 11 bases sitting between them. The CDR3 region is CASRPRVNQPQHF. The CDR3 DNA is TGTGCCAGCCGACCGAGGGTCAATCAGCCCCAGCATTTT.

The chain uses TRBV29-1 and TRBJ1-2, with TRBD1 as a possible D gene (5 bases). Germline CDR1 and CDR2: SQVTM and ANQGSEA. The CDR3 runs 15 residues. V was clipped by 0 bases and J by 0 bases, with 11 bases between them. CDR3 sequence reads: CSVEDLGAANYGYTF. For the CDR3, the DNA is TGCAGCGTTGAAGATCTCGGGGCAGCTAACTATGGCTACACCTTC.